This T cell receptor (beta chain) was observed in a study of T-cell reconstitution after alpha-beta-depleted transplantation in children (TCRdb year 2016). For the wider study: The study quantitatively tracked T-cell immune reconstitution after TCRalphabeta/CD19-depleted allogeneic hematopoietic cell transplantation in children using TCR repertoire profiling.

The protocol used for the library was PCR. These reads were obtained on an Illumina HiSeq 2500. TCR library preparation used molecular barcoding, with unique molecular identifiers applied to normalize quantification of the TCRbeta repertoire. Through fastp at Q25 and MiXCR, TCRdb rebuilt clones from the public reads, retaining in-frame beta chains. Every CDR3 protein is listed once, alongside the most common genes and DNA of its rows. The sample table records around 340,000 distinct CDR3 sequences; about an eighth of these occur just once. The top ten clones comprise around 4% of the sample. This clonotype was detected a few times. The specificity of this receptor is unknown. No per-base quality is available; no much larger clone lies one base away. The CDR3 runs 17 amino acids, cysteine and phenylalanine included. Only CDR3 DNA is held: 51 bases, read in frame from base 1. V lost 3 bases and J lost 6 bases, and the count of bases not matched to a germline gene is 11. Taken from the germline V gene, the CDR1 and CDR2 loops are KGHDR and SFDVKD.

The TCR originated in a human donor who donated a stem cell graft to a child with Fanconi anemia. Rearrangement joined TRBV24-1 to TRBJ2-2; 8 junctional bases match TRBD1. Sequencing used PBMCs, obtained from the stem cell graft. The CDR3 here reads CATSDPGQGGYAGELFF. The nucleotide sequence reads as follows: TGTGCCACCAGTGATCCCGGACAGGGCGGGTACGCCGGGGAGCTGTTTTTT.